These 18 T cell receptor beta chains came from one sample sequenced in a study of blood T cell repertoires in COVID-19. The data were produced by immunoSEQ multiplex PCR, yet TCRdb's version contains in-frame clones alone and is incomplete. The sample carries 150,000 or so clones, around 85% recorded once. Material: peripheral blood. Receptors were obtained from a man in his 60s with acute or convalescent COVID-19.

V and J are TRBV7-3 and TRBJ1-1, with D maybe TRBD1 (5 bases). The CDR3 is 13 residues long. V lost 5 bases to trimming and J lost 8 bases, with 15 bases between them. Germline V gene lookup returns CDR1 SGHTA and CDR2 FQGTGA. CDR3 sequence: CASSQKGPREAFF. CDR3 sequence (DNA): TGTGCCAGCAGCCAGAAGGGGCCGCGCGAAGCTTTCTTT.

The V and J genes are TRBV19 and TRBJ2-1, with D possibly being TRBD2 (6 bases). The germline V and J ends were trimmed by 5 bases and 10 bases, with 27 bases remaining between them. CDR1 and CDR2 (germline): LNHDA, SQIVND (reference sequence). CDR3 length equals 17 residues. DNA for the CDR3: TGTGCCAGTAGTCCCCCTAGACCAAGACTAGTCCACGGAGAGCAGTTCTTC. This encodes CASSPPRPRLVHGEQFF.

This sequence joins TRBV27 and TRBJ1-1; TRBD1 might be the D (6 bases). Germline CDR1 MNHEY, CDR2 SMNVEV (reference sequence). Trimming left V 3 bases short and J 6 bases short, with 20 bases between. This CDR3 spans 16 amino acids. The CDR3 DNA reads as TGTGCCAGCAGTTTTCACCCCCCGACAGGCTCCTCTGAAGCTTTCTTT. Translating gives CASSFHPPTGSSEAFF.

The genes are TRBV6-5 and TRBJ1-3; D unresolved. This CDR3 comprises 14 residues. The V end lost 3 bases, the J end lost 4 bases, and 10 bases lay between the germline ends. Germline V gives CDR1 MNHEY, CDR2 SVGAGI. The CDR3 here is CASSYEGKGNTIYF. The CDR3 DNA follows: TGTGCCAGCAGTTATGAGGGAAAGGGAAACACCATATATTTT.

V gene TRBV7-9 combines with J gene TRBJ1-1; tentatively, D is TRBD1 (6 bases). CDR3 length: 12 residues. Trimming removed 2 bases at V and 10 bases at J, with 11 bases between. Looked up from germline, CDR1 is SEHNR and CDR2 is FQNEAQ (reference sequence). As DNA, the CDR3 is TGTGCCAGCAGCTTATTACAGGGTAGAGCTTTCTTT. This gives the protein CASSLLQGRAFF.

V is TRBV15 and J is TRBJ2-2; D is perhaps TRBD2 (5 bases). The CDR3 runs 16 residues. The germline V gene encodes CDR1 LNHNV and CDR2 YYDKDF (reference sequence). V lost 0 bases and J 3 bases, leaving 11 bases between the germline ends. The CDR3 sequence is CATSRDRIAYTGELFF. In DNA, the CDR3 is TGTGCCACCAGCAGAGATCGCATAGCGTACACCGGGGAGCTGTTTTTT.

The chain links TRBV18 to TRBJ1-3, with 8 bases identical to TRBD1. Per the germline V gene, CDR1 is KGHSH and CDR2 is LQKENI. The CDR3 length is 17 residues. V dropped 2 bases and J dropped 1; count of bases not matched to a gene: 7. In DNA, the CDR3 is TGTGCCAGCTCACCAAGCTACACAGGGGGGTCTGGAAACACCATATATTTT. It translates to CASSPSYTGGSGNTIYF. Full variable domain (remainder filled in from reference TRBV18 and TRBJ1-3): NAGVMQNPRHLVRRRGQEARLRCSPMKGHSHVYWYRQLPEEGLKFMVYLQKENIIDESGMPKERFSAEFPKEGPSILRIQQVVRGDSAAYFCASSPSYTGGSGNTIYFGEGSWLTVV.

The chain employs TRBV9 and TRBJ2-3; D is possibly TRBD1 (6 bases). CDR3 length: 17 amino acids. Trimming took off 4 bases at V and 0 bases at J, with 18 bases between the two ends. The germline V gene has CDR1 SGDLS and CDR2 YYNGEE. The CDR3 loop reads CASSPSNGRGSTDTQYF. Here the CDR3 DNA reads TGTGCCAGCAGCCCCAGTAACGGCAGGGGCAGCACAGATACGCAGTATTTT.

CDR3 nucleotide sequence: TGTGCCACCAGCAGATTTAGACAGAAATTGGCGGTTGTGGGTTCACCCCTCCACTTT. Residues: CATSRFRQKLAVVGSPLHF. The V gene is TRBV15, the J gene TRBJ1-6, with D perhaps TRBD1 (5 bases). Germline CDR1 reads LNHNV; CDR2 reads YYDKDF (reference sequence). The CDR3 length is 19 residues. The germline V and J ends were trimmed by 2 bases and 9 bases, with 26 bases remaining between them.

About this clone: Because the CDR3's place on the DNA is in doubt, the DNA is left out and the CDR3 is given as listed by TCRdb. V is TRBV7-9 and J is TRBJ1-4. The CDR3 comprises 16 residues, both ends counted. Germline CDR1 SEHNR, CDR2 FQNEAQ (reference sequence). The CDR3 sequence: CASSPRAGRIMKNCFF.

This sequence joins TRBV5-6 and TRBJ1-2; 7 bases are shared with TRBD1. CDR3 size: 16 residues. Germline V gene sequence: CDR1 SGHDT, CDR2 YYEEEE. The V segment lost 5 bases and the J segment 1 base; nucleotides outside the gene matches: 11. The CDR3 DNA sequence: TGTGCCAGCAGAGGAGTTCGGGACAGCTTTAACTATGGCTACACCTTC. It encodes CASRGVRDSFNYGYTF.

This clone showed up just once. The V call is TRBV10-2, the J call TRBJ1-5; TRBD1 agrees at 7 bases. CDR3 length: 13 residues. Germline CDR1 WSHSY, CDR2 SAAADI. Trimming removed 7 bases from V and 3 bases from J; junction bases left unmatched: 3. The CDR3 bases are TGCGCCAGCACCGGACAGGCCAATCAGCCCCAGCATTTT. Encoded protein: CASTGQANQPQHF.

This clone was seen once. This chain links TRBV18 with TRBJ2-5, with a possible D match to TRBD1 (5 bases). This CDR3 spans 14 amino acids. The V gene lost 4 bases and the J gene lost 4 bases, with 13 bases spanning the gap. CDR1 and CDR2 from the germline V gene are KGHSH and LQKENI. The CDR3 DNA sequence: TGTGCCAGCTCACGGGTGGGGCGCGGAGAGACCCAGTACTTC. As protein: CASSRVGRGETQYF.

The chain employs TRBV28 and TRBJ1-2; 10 nucleotides align to TRBD1. Looked up from germline, CDR1 is MDHEN and CDR2 is SYDVKM. V gave up 7 bases and J gave up 4 bases; unmatched junction bases: 9. This CDR3 comprises 15 residues. CDR3 in amino acids: CASNVDRGLVYGYTF. Written as DNA, the CDR3 is TGTGCCAGCAACGTAGACAGGGGGCTGGTCTATGGCTACACCTTC.

V is TRBV5-4 and J is TRBJ2-7; TRBD2 is a possible D gene (5 bases). Germline V gene data show CDR1 as SGHNT and CDR2 as YYREEE (reference sequence). This CDR3 region has 15 residues. V was trimmed by 4 bases and J by 0 bases, leaving 14 bases between them. The CDR3 nucleotides read TGTGCCAGCAGCGCCCGGGAAGGAGGCTCCTACGAGCAGTACTTC. Its protein is CASSAREGGSYEQYF.

The V and J genes are TRBV3-1 (or the pseudogene TRBV3-2) and TRBJ2-5, with D perhaps matching TRBD2 (5 bases). CDR1 and CDR2 (germline): LGHDT, YNNKEL (reference sequence). The CDR3 length is 14 residues. V lost 4 bases, J lost 1 base, and 10 bases lay in between. CDR3 DNA sequence: TGTGCCAGCAGCCCAACTAGGACCCAAGAGACCCAGTACTTC. Translated: CASSPTRTQETQYF.

The V gene is TRBV5-1, the J gene TRBJ1-1; D possibly corresponds to TRBD1 (6 bases). This CDR3 comprises 14 residues. Germline CDR1 is SGHRS and CDR2 is YFSETQ. Trimming took 4 bases from V and 4 from J, leaving 14 bases between them. CDR3 sequence reads: CASSGGAGGTEAFF. The DNA for the CDR3 is TGCGCCAGCAGCGGGGGGGCCGGGGGCACTGAAGCTTTCTTT.

This clone was recorded once. This sequence joins TRBV9 and TRBJ2-3; D may be TRBD2 (6 bases). Germline V gene sequence: CDR1 SGDLS, CDR2 YYNGEE. Trimming took 2 bases from V and 1 from J, leaving 8 bases between them. The CDR3 has 14 amino acids. The CDR3 coding sequence is TGTGCCAGCAGCGTGGGGAGGCGCACAGATACGCAGTATTTT. Amino acid sequence: CASSVGRRTDTQYF.